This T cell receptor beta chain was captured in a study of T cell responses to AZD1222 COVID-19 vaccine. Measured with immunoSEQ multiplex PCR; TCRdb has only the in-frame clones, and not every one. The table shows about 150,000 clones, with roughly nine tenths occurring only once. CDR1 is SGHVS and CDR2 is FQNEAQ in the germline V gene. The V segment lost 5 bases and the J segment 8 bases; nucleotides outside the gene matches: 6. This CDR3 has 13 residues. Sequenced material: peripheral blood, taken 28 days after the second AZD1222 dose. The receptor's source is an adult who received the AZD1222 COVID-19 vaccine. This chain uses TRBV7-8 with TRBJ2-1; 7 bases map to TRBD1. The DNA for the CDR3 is TGTGCCAGCAGCACCCGAGGGGGCTATGAGCAGTTCTTC. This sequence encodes CASSTRGGYEQFF.